The source of this T cell receptor beta chain is a study of blood T cell repertoires in COVID-19. Study-level information: Whether acute or convalescent, the COVID-19 samples came from the United States, Italy and Spain. In each case, the material was cDNA or gDNA derived from T cells, B-cell-depleted T cells, or PBMCs.

How the authors handled the data: Amplification of reference gene primers was used by the study to estimate nucleated cell counts. Generated by immunoSEQ multiplex PCR, the TCRdb table keeps only in-frame clones and is missing some. That table furnishes V, J and clone size, whereas the DNA furnished D and trimming. The repertoire holds 9,500 to 15,000 clones, about nine tenths seen once, with roughly 13% in the top ten. Only a few counts were recorded for this clone. This CDR3 spans 14 amino acids. Trimming removed 3 bases from V and 1 base from J, with 10 bases in between. The germline gives CDR1 MDHEN, CDR2 SYDVKM.

V and J are TRBV28 and TRBJ2-7; D is unresolved. This receptor was identified in a man between 65 and 79 years old with active COVID-19. Sequenced input: peripheral blood. The CDR3 DNA reads TGTGCCAGCAGTTTGATGGCCTCATCCTACGAGCAGTACTTC. It yields the protein CASSLMASSYEQYF.